This T cell receptor beta chain was captured in a study of glioma-infiltrating T cells after dendritic cell vaccination. As for the study in general: At biweekly intervals, patients got three intradermal dendritic cell vaccine injections.

The protocol was immunoSEQ multiplex PCR, while the TCRdb copy is restricted to in-frame clones and leaves out a portion. This repertoire shows about 100,000 clones, 75% to 85% found once; its top ten account for under 7%. This CDR3 is built from 13 residues. V was cut by 4 bases and J by 6 bases, with 13 bases left in between. Germline CDR1 and CDR2: SNHLY and FYNNEI. The chain carries TRBV2 and TRBJ2-7; D might be TRBD2 (5 bases). Sequencing was performed on blood, taken before dendritic cell vaccination. This sequence originates from a human donor with glioblastoma. The CDR3 reads CASSGPAGGEQYF. In DNA form, the CDR3 reads TGTGCCAGCAGTGGGCCCGCGGGCGGCGAGCAGTACTTC.